Each of the 11 T cell receptor beta chains below was sequenced from the same sample in a study of T cells expressing NK-cell markers. TCRdb re-called the 5' RACE reads and catalogs CDR3 proteins one per entry, DNA excluded. The sample data list roughly 390,000 distinct CDR3 sequences. Sequencing used blood T cells: a sorted CD56 or NKG2C T cell subset, CD4+ or CD8+ T cells, or bulk PBMC T cells (not recorded which). These receptor sequences come from a man aged 18-70 years in good health.

The chain couples TRBV14 to TRBJ2-4; TCRdb proposes TRBD2, but this gene call is untestable without DNA. Germline assignment: CDR1 SGHDN and CDR2 FVKESK. This CDR3 has 15 amino acids. The CDR3 region is CASSQGWGGGNIQYF.

This sequence joins TRBV24-1 and TRBJ2-1. This CDR3 is 15 amino acids long. The germline CDR1 and CDR2 sequences are KGHDR and SFDVKD. This chain's CDR3 is CATSEPPSFGNEQFF.

This chain connects TRBV20-1 to TRBJ2-7; there is no DNA to check the TCRdb D call of TRBD2. The CDR3 is made up of 14 amino acids. Germline values: CDR1 DFQATT, CDR2 SNEGSKA (reference sequence). The CDR3 region is CSANLAGGVYEQYF.

The J gene is TRBJ2-7, the V gene TRBV6-5. The CDR3 is 15 amino acids. Germline CDR1 reads MNHEY; CDR2 reads SVGAGI. CDR3: CASSYSKQPVYEQYF.

V usage is TRBV6-1 and J usage is TRBJ2-5; with no DNA, the TCRdb D assignment of TRBD1 cannot be verified. This CDR3 is built from 15 residues. In germline, CDR1 is MNHNS, CDR2 SASEGT. The CDR3 region is CASRPSTGGRKTQYF.

The V gene is TRBV3-1, the J gene TRBJ2-7; TCRdb reports TRBD2, a call that lacks DNA to check it against. The CDR3 has 15 amino acids. CDR1 LGHDT and CDR2 YNNKEL come from the germline V gene (reference sequence). The CDR3 protein is CASSRLAGGLYEQYF.

V usage is TRBV25-1 and J usage is TRBJ1-6; absent DNA, TCRdb's TRBD1 call cannot be checked. This CDR3 region has 13 residues. Per the germline V gene, CDR1 is MGHDK and CDR2 is SYGVNS. The CDR3 reads CASSGQGNSPLHF.

J is TRBJ1-5 and V is TRBV29-1; as DNA is missing, the TRBD1 call by TCRdb cannot be tested. The CDR3 consists of 14 residues. Looked up from germline, CDR1 is SQVTM and CDR2 is ANQGSEA. The CDR3 spells CSVGGTGVGQPQHF.

This chain connects TRBV20-1 to TRBJ2-1; TCRdb calls TRBD2, which cannot be checked without DNA. The germline V gene has CDR1 DFQATT and CDR2 SNEGSKA (reference sequence). There are 16 residues in the CDR3. CDR3 protein: CSARVGISQRNNEQFF.

This chain uses TRBV19 with TRBJ2-3; the D call from TCRdb, TRBD1, cannot be confirmed without DNA. CDR3 length: 17 residues. Germline V gives CDR1 LNHDA, CDR2 SQIVND (reference sequence). The CDR3 sequence: CASSRTDRGSHTDTQYF.

The chain carries TRBV20-1 and TRBJ1-2; TCRdb's D gene call, TRBD1, goes unchecked for lack of DNA. The CDR3 contains 13 residues. Looked up from germline, CDR1 is DFQATT and CDR2 is SNEGSKA (reference sequence). The CDR3 loop reads CSARDPVGHGYTF.